This T cell receptor (beta chain) was found in a study of T cell repertoires in cytomegalovirus infection. Study background: Public TCR beta signatures indicated both CMV infection and matching HLA type.

TCRdb passed the reads through MiXCR, listing each CDR3 protein once. Of hundreds of thousands of distinct CDR3 sequences in the sample, approximately 11% were seen once. The sample consisted of PBMCs. This TCR was recovered from a human donor in good health (CMV status not recorded). Some clones in this sample may be carry-over from other donors' samples.

The CDR3 spells CSATDRYYEQYF. DNA of the CDR3: TGCAGTGCTACAGACCGCTACTACGAGCAGTACTTC. This sequence joins TRBV20-1 and TRBJ2-7; no clear D. Germline lookup yields CDR1 DFQATT and CDR2 SNEGSKA (reference sequence). CDR3 size: 12 residues. The V gene lost 4 bases and the J gene lost 3 bases, with 10 bases spanning the gap.